This TCR beta chain was retrieved from a study of CD8+ T cells in alopecia areata. Study outcomes and limitations: An increase in clonality over normal scalp was evident in lesional scalp, especially alopecia totalis/universalis. Scalp sequencing also captures normal skin's resident alphabeta T cells. Mice showed clearer TCR sharing than patients did, a gap that was possibly HLA-related.

Researchers picked out CD4+ and CD8+ T cells from PBMCs by sorting. This CDR3 region has 14 residues. The V and J ends lost 3 bases and 7 bases respectively, with 13 bases between them. CDR1 and CDR2 (germline): SGHTA, FQGNSA. As concerns this clone: Its target is unknown.

TCR sequencing used cDNA made by reverse transcription of extracted RNA. Some clones are missing from TCRdb's copy, which holds only in-frame ones; the method was immunoSEQ multiplex PCR. The table lists about 64,000 clones, about 40% of them singletons. This TCR was sampled from a human donor with alopecia areata. The rearrangement links TRBV7-2 to TRBJ2-1, with TRBD2 as a possible D gene (6 bases). The sequencing input was NKG2D-low CD8+ T cells sorted from blood. The CDR3 is CASSFSGWGNEQFF. The CDR3 DNA is TGTGCCAGCAGCTTTAGCGGTTGGGGGAATGAGCAGTTCTTC.